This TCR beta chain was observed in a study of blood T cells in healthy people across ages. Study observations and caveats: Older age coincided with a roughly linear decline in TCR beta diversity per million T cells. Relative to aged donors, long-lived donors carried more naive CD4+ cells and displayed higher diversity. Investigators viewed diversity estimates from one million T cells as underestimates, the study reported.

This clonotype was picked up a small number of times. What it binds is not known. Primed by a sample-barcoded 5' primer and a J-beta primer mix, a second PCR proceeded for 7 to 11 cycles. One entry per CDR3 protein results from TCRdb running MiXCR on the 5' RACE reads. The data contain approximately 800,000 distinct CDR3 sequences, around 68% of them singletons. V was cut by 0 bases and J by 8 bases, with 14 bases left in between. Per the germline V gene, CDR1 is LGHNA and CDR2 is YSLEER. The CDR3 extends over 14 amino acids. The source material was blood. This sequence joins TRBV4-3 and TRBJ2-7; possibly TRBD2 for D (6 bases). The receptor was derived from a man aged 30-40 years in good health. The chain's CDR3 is CASSQDAGYEQQYF. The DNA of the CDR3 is TGCGCCAGCAGCCAAGACGCGGGGTACGAGCAGCAGTACTTC.